This record concerns one T cell receptor beta chain sequence. The V gene lost 2 bases and the J gene lost 0 bases, with 16 bases spanning the gap. CDR1 and CDR2 from the germline V gene are MNHNS and SASEGT. This CDR3 contains 17 residues. The data belong to a study of blood T cells in healthy people across ages. Through a sample-barcoded 5' primer and a J-beta primer mix, a second PCR was run for roughly 6 to 12 cycles. TCRdb itself ran the 5' RACE reads through MiXCR, one entry per CDR3 protein. Here the sample spans 850,000 to 1,300,000 distinct CDR3 sequences, 45% being singletons. The chain combines TRBV6-1 with TRBJ1-1; D remains unclear. This sequence originates from an older woman in good health. Sequenced input: blood. The CDR3 DNA is TGTGCCAGCAGTGAAAGACACTCGAACCCAATGAACACTGAAGCTTTCTTT. It codes for CASSERHSNPMNTEAFF.